This TCR beta chain derives from a study of cytomegalovirus exposure and HLA in healthy donors. As concerns this clone: Antigen specificity is unknown.

60 Vbeta and 13 Jbeta primers were used in PCR. Sequenced by immunoSEQ multiplex PCR; TCRdb stores in-frame clones only, minus some. The data hold about 190,000 clones, with approximately 70% observed a single time. V was clipped by 0 bases and J by 8 bases, with 8 bases between them. Germline-derived CDR1 and CDR2 are MNHEY and SVGAGI. The CDR3 has 13 amino acids. Overall study findings and caveats: Later work associated over 15,000 TCR beta sequences with HLA alleles at 0.05 false discovery rate. Later analysis showed TCR association rates varying by HLA locus, highest for DRB1 and lowest for HLA-C.

The genes are TRBV6-5 and TRBJ2-1; weak D call: TRBD2 (5 bases). The clonotype originates from a woman between 25 and 40 years old in good health and CMV-seropositive. Sequencing was carried out using PBMCs. CDR3 nucleotides: TGTGCCAGCAGTTACTCGGGAGTCTATGAGCAGTTCTTC. Its translation is CASSYSGVYEQFF.